The rows below give T cell receptor beta chains drawn from one sample of a study of post-analysis software for immune sequencing data. TCRdb reanalysed the PCR reads using MiXCR and keeps one entry per CDR3 protein. Among approximately 460,000 distinct CDR3 sequences listed, approximately 46% were seen once. Sequencing was done on a sample of blood. These receptors all come from a girl aged 10-17 years with multiple sclerosis. CDR3s include the opening cysteine and the closing phenylalanine or tryptophan. The D gene is left open where the match is weak. Some rows have no size entry. The others give once, few or many, or a class for an expanded clone.

V gene	CDR3 length	D gene	clone size	J gene	CDR3 DNA	CDR3 protein
TRBV28	13	NA	few	TRBJ1-2	TGTGCCAGCAGTACGACAGTTAACTATGGCTACACCTTC	CASSTTVNYGYTF
TRBV20-1	16	NA	once	TRBJ2-1	TGCAGTGCTAGCCCACAGCGCCCGTCGGGATACAATGAGCAGTTCTTC	CSASPQRPSGYNEQFF
TRBV6-1	15	NA	NA	TRBJ2-1	TGTGCCAGCAGTGAAGCGACAGGCTCCTACAATGAGCAGTTCTTC	CASSEATGSYNEQFF
TRBV7-9	15	NA	NA	TRBJ1-6	TGTGCCAGCAGCTCCCGTCGCGGAGAAAATTCACCCCTCCACTTT	CASSSRRGENSPLHF
TRBV11-2	15	TRBD1	NA	TRBJ2-2	TGTGCCAGCAGCTTAGGTGGACAGGGAAACGGGGAGCTGTTTTTT	CASSLGGQGNGELFF
TRBV5-1	12	NA	NA	TRBJ2-7	TGCGCCAGCAGCTTGTCCGACGACGAGCAGTACTTC	CASSLSDDEQYF
TRBV7-2	19	NA	NA	TRBJ1-6	TGTGCCAGCAGCGAGGGACCCCAAGGCCCTTCACCATATAATTCACCCCTCCACTTT	CASSEGPQGPSPYNSPLHF
TRBV28	15	NA	few	TRBJ1-1	TGTGCCAGCAGCTCCGTTGCCTCCATGAACACTGAAGCTTTCTTT	CASSSVASMNTEAFF
TRBV20-1	15	NA	few	TRBJ2-5	TGCAGTGCTAGGGAGGCGGAGGGCCTGGGGGAGACCCAGTACTTC	CSAREAEGLGETQYF
TRBV20-1	13	NA	NA	TRBJ2-1	TGCAGTGCTAGAGATAGTCGGGACCGTTCGCAGTTCTTC	CSARDSRDRSQFF
TRBV7-2	15	TRBD1	few	TRBJ2-7	TGTGCCAGCAGCTTCGACCGGGACAGGGCTTACGAGCAGTACTTC	CASSFDRDRAYEQYF
TRBV28	18	TRBD1	NA	TRBJ2-7	TGTGCCAGCAGTTTTTCCTTAACCTCGGGACAGGGTTCCCACGAGCAGTACTTC	CASSFSLTSGQGSHEQYF
TRBV27	16	TRBD1	NA	TRBJ1-2	TGTGCCAGCAGTTCTCAGGGGGCAGGGCCACCCTATGGCTACACCTTC	CASSSQGAGPPYGYTF
TRBV10-3	14	NA	few	TRBJ2-7	TGTGCCATCAGTGACAGGACCCTCGCCTACGAGCAGTACTTC	CAISDRTLAYEQYF
TRBV29-1	13	NA	NA	TRBJ2-1	TGCAGCGTGAGGGGGGGTGACTACAATGAGCAGTTCTTC	CSVRGGDYNEQFF
TRBV3-1	12	NA	few	TRBJ1-2	TGTGCCAGCAGCCTTGGGAGGGACGGCTACACCTTC	CASSLGRDGYTF
TRBV3-1	12	NA	NA	TRBJ2-7	TGTGCCAGCAGCCAAGATCTGGACGGGAAGTACTTC	CASSQDLDGKYF
TRBV6-1	15	TRBD2	NA	TRBJ2-1	TGTGCCAGCAGAGTTGGGACTAGCGGAAACAATGAGCAGTTCTTC	CASRVGTSGNNEQFF
TRBV6-1	18	NA	NA	TRBJ2-1	TGTGCCAGCAGTGAAGTGGTGTCGCGAATAGATCCCTACAATGAGCAGTTCTTC	CASSEVVSRIDPYNEQFF
TRBV29-1	11	NA	NA	TRBJ2-1	TGCAGCGCCCAATCTCCTAATGAGCAGTTCTTC	CSAQSPNEQFF
TRBV27	13	NA	few	TRBJ2-7	TGTGCCAGCAGTTTCGACAGGCTCGCCGAGCAGTACTTC	CASSFDRLAEQYF
TRBV20-1	16	TRBD1	few	TRBJ2-7	TGCAGTGCTAGTCGAGGGGGCGGCGCGACTTCCTACGAGCAGTACTTC	CSASRGGGATSYEQYF
TRBV4-1	18	NA	NA	TRBJ1-5	TGCGCCAGCAGCCAGGCCGGGACGGCTGGAGGTAGCAATCAGCCCCAGCATTTT	CASSQAGTAGGSNQPQHF
TRBV19	16	NA	NA	TRBJ2-2	TGTGCCAGTAGTCAACCGACAAGGCTGCTGACCGGGGAGCTGTTTTTT	CASSQPTRLLTGELFF
TRBV3-1	16	NA	NA	TRBJ2-1	TGTGTCAGCAGCCAGGTGCGGGAACCCACCTACAATGAGCAGTTCTTC	CVSSQVREPTYNEQFF
TRBV12-3/TRBV12-4	13	NA	once	TRBJ2-5	TGTGCCAGCAGTTTTATGGGGCAAGAGACCCAGTACTTC	CASSFMGQETQYF
TRBV12-3/TRBV12-4	14	TRBD1	NA	TRBJ2-1	TGTGCCGGCAGCTTTGGGACAGGGGGCAATGAGCAGTTCTTC	CAGSFGTGGNEQFF
TRBV7-2	15	TRBD2	NA	TRBJ2-5	TGTGCCAGCAGCCCGTTAGCGGGTGTGGCAGAGACCCAGTACTTC	CASSPLAGVAETQYF
TRBV7-2	14	NA	few	TRBJ2-7	TGTGCCAGCCTTCTTGAGGGGGAATCCTACGAGCAGTACTTC	CASLLEGESYEQYF
TRBV5-6	17	NA	NA	TRBJ2-5	TGTGCCAGCAGCTGGGGGCCGGCGGGGTTGCCTCAAGAGACCCAGTACTTC	CASSWGPAGLPQETQYF
TRBV27	19	TRBD2	once	TRBJ2-4	TGTGCCAGCAGTTTCCCAATTAGCGGGGAGAGAGTAGCCAAAAACATTCAGTACTTC	CASSFPISGERVAKNIQYF
TRBV12-3/TRBV12-4	16	TRBD2	NA	TRBJ2-3	TGTGCCAGCAGTTTCCCGGGACTAGCGGGAGCAGATACGCAGTATTTT	CASSFPGLAGADTQYF
TRBV27	13	NA	NA	TRBJ2-1	TGTGCCAGCGGTCAACTGGGAAACAATGAGCAGTTCTTC	CASGQLGNNEQFF
TRBV28	15	NA	NA	TRBJ2-7	TGTGCCAGCAGTTCAGGGCGGAGGTCCTACTACGAGCAGTACTTC	CASSSGRRSYYEQYF
TRBV20-1	15	NA	NA	TRBJ2-3	TGCAGTGCTCCGAGCCCGGACACTAGCACAGATACGCAGTATTTT	CSAPSPDTSTDTQYF
TRBV11-2	20	TRBD1	few	TRBJ2-1	TGTGCCAGCAGCTTAGTAGACAGGGGCAGGGACTCCAAGATTTACAATGAGCAGTTCTTC	CASSLVDRGRDSKIYNEQFF
TRBV4-2	15	NA	NA	TRBJ2-4	TGTGCCAGCAGCCAAGATGCAGGGTTGGGAAACATTCAGTACTTC	CASSQDAGLGNIQYF
TRBV28	14	NA	once	TRBJ2-3	TGTGCCGGCAGTTTGTCCACTAGCACAGATACGCAGTATTTT	CAGSLSTSTDTQYF
TRBV4-1	16	TRBD2	NA	TRBJ2-5	TGCGCCAGCAGCCAAGGTAGCGGGAGGACCCAAGAGACCCAGTACTTC	CASSQGSGRTQETQYF
TRBV27	14	NA	NA	TRBJ2-7	TGTGCCAGCAGTAAGGGGGTTAACTCCTACGAGCAGTACTTC	CASSKGVNSYEQYF
TRBV6-5	13	NA	NA	TRBJ2-1	TGTGCCAGCAGTTACTCGAACGGCCATGAGCAGTTCTTC	CASSYSNGHEQFF
TRBV12-3/TRBV12-4	13	TRBD1	NA	TRBJ2-7	TGTGCCAGCTCGAGGGGGCGAACCTACGAGCAGTACTTC	CASSRGRTYEQYF
TRBV18	14	NA	NA	TRBJ2-7	TGTGCCAGCTCACCGAGCGGAGGTCACTACGAGCAGTACTTC	CASSPSGGHYEQYF
TRBV4-1	16	TRBD2	few	TRBJ2-7	TGCGCCAGCAGCCTCCGAGGACTAGCAAGTCCCTACGAGCAGTACTTC	CASSLRGLASPYEQYF
TRBV5-6	16	TRBD1	NA	TRBJ1-1	TGTGCCAGCAGCTCGACGCAAAGGGGGCTGGGCACTGAAGCTTTCTTT	CASSSTQRGLGTEAFF
TRBV20-1	15	NA	few	TRBJ1-2	TGCAGTGCTAGAGATCAAGGCAGGGGCCTCTATGGCTACACCTTC	CSARDQGRGLYGYTF
TRBV7-6	13	NA	NA	TRBJ2-7	TGTGCCAGCAGCGCCCGAGCTGGGAACGAGCAGTACTTC	CASSARAGNEQYF
TRBV9	14	NA	NA	TRBJ2-1	TGTGCCAGCAGCGTAGATAGAGGGGGTGGTCGGGTGTTCTTC	CASSVDRGGGRVFF
TRBV12-3/TRBV12-4	14	NA	NA	TRBJ1-1	TGTGCCAGCAGCCCCGGGATAACCTGGGCTGAAGCTTTCTTT	CASSPGITWAEAFF